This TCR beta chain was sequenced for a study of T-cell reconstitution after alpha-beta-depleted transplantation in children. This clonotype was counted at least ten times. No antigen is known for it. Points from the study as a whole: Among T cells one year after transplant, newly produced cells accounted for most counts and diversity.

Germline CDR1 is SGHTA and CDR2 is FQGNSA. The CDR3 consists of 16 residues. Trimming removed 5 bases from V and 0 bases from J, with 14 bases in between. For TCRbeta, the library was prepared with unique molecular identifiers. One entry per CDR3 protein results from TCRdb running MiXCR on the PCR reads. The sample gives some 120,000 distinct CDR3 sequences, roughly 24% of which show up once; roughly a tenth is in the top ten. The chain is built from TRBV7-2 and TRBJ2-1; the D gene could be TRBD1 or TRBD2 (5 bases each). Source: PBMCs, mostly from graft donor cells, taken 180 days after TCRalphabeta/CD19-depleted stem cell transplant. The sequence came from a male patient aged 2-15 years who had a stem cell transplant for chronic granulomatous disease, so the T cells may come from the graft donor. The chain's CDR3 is CASSRRGTSSYNEQFF. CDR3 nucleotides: TGTGCCAGCAGCCGTAGAGGGACGAGCTCCTACAATGAGCAGTTCTTC.